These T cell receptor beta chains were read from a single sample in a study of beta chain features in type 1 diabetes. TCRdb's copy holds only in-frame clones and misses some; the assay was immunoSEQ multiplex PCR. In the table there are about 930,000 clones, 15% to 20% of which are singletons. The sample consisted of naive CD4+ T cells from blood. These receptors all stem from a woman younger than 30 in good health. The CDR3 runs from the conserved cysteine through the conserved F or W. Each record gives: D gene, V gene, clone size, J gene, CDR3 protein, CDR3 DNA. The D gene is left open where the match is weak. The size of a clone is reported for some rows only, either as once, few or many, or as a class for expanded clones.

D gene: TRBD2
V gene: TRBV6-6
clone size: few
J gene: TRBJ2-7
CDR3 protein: CASSGRLSYEQYF
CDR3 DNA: TGTGCCAGTAGCGGGAGGCTCTCCTACGAGCAGTACTTC

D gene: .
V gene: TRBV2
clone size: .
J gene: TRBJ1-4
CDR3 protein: CASRGQSEKLFF
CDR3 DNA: TGTGCCAGCAGGGGACAATCTGAAAAACTGTTTTTT

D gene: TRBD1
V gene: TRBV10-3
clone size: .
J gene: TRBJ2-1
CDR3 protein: CAIKDSRGRLYNEQFF
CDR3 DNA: TGTGCCATCAAAGATAGCAGGGGGCGGCTCTACAATGAGCAGTTCTTC

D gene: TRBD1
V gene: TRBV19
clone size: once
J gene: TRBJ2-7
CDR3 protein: CASSVRTGREQYF
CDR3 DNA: TGTGCCAGTAGTGTCAGGACAGGTCGCGAGCAGTACTTC

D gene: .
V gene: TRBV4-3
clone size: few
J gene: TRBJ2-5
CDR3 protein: CASSQEGTFSQTQYF
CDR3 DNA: TGCGCCAGCAGCCAGGAGGGGACGTTTTCGCAGACCCAGTACTTC

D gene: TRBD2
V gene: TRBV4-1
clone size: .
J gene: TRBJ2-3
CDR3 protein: CASSSGTSGRPLTDTQYF
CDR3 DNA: TGCGCCAGCAGCTCCGGGACTAGCGGGAGACCCCTCACAGATACGCAGTATTTT

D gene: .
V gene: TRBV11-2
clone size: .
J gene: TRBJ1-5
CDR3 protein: CASSLGEAGQPQHF
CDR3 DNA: TGTGCCAGCAGCTTAGGGGAAGCCGGGCAGCCCCAGCATTTT

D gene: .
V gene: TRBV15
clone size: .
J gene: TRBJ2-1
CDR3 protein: CATSSTGGIDEQFF
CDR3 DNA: TGTGCCACCAGCAGCACCGGGGGTATAGATGAGCAGTTCTTC

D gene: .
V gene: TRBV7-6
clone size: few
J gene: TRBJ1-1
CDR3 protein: CASSLGQNTEAFF
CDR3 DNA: TGTGCCAGCAGCTTAGGACAGAACACTGAAGCTTTCTTT

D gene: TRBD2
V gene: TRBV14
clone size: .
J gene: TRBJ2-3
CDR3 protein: CASSRTSGLSSQYF
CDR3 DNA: TGTGCCAGCAGCCGGACTAGCGGACTATCGTCGCAGTATTTT

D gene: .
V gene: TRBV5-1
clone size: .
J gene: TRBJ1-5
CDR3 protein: CASHKNQPQHF
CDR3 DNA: TGCGCCAGCCACAAAAATCAGCCCCAGCATTTT

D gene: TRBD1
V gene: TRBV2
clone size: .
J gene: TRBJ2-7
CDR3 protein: CASRWGQGNYEQYF
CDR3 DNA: TGTGCCAGCAGATGGGGACAGGGCAACTACGAGCAGTACTTC

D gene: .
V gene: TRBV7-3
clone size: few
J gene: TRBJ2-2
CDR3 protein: CASSRRGYTGELFF
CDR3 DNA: TGTGCCAGCAGCAGAAGAGGGTACACCGGGGAGCTGTTTTTT

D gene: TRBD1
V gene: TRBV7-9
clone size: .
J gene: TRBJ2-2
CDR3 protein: CASSLGQPNTGELFF
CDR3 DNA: TGTGCCAGCAGCTTGGGACAGCCAAACACCGGGGAGCTGTTTTTT

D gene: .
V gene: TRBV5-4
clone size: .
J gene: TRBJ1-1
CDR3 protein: CASSLRTTTEAFF
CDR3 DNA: TGTGCCAGCAGCCTGCGGACAACCACTGAAGCTTTCTTT

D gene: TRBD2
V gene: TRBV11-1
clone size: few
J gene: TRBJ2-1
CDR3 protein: CASRDVRSGSQSEQFF
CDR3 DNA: TGTGCCAGCCGGGACGTAAGGAGCGGGAGTCAGAGTGAGCAGTTCTTC

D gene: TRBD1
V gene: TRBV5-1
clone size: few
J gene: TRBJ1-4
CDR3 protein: CASRRQGSTNEKLFF
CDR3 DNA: TGCGCCAGCAGACGACAGGGGTCAACTAATGAAAAACTGTTTTTT

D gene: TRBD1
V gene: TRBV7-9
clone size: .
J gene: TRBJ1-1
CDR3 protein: CASSEQGANTEAFF
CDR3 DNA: TGTGCCAGCAGCGAGCAGGGGGCAAACACTGAAGCTTTCTTT

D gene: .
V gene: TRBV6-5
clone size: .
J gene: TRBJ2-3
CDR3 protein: CASSLGGTSTDTQYF
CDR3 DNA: TGTGCCAGCAGTTTGGGGGGAACTAGCACAGATACGCAGTATTTT

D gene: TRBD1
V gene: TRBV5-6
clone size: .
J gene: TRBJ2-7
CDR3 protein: CASSGTGEGTYEQYF
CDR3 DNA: TGTGCCAGCAGCGGAACAGGGGAAGGGACCTACGAGCAGTACTTC

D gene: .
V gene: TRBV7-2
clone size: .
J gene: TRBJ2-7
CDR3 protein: CASSSLSGAYEQYF
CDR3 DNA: TGTGCCAGCAGCTCGTTGTCCGGGGCCTACGAGCAGTACTTC

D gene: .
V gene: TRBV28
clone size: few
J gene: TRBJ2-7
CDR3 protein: CASSGRRSYEQYF
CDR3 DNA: TGTGCCAGCAGTGGACGGCGTTCCTACGAGCAGTACTTC

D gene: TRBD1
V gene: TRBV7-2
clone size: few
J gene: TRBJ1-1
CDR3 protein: CASSSTGQGNTEAFF
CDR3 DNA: TGTGCCAGCAGCTCAACGGGACAGGGGAACACTGAAGCTTTCTTT

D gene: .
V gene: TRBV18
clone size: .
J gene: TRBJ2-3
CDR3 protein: CASSPPGLPEYTQYF
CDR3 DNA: TGTGCCAGCTCACCACCGGGACTGCCTGAGTATACGCAGTATTTT

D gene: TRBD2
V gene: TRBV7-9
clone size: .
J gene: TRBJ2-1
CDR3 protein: CASSLGLADYNEQFF
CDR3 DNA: TGTGCCAGCAGCTTAGGGCTAGCGGATTACAATGAGCAGTTCTTC

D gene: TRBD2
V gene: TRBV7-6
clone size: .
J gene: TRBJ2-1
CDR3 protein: CASSLALAGTSGYNEQFF
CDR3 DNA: TGTGCCAGCAGCTTAGCCCTAGCCGGGACTAGTGGTTACAATGAGCAGTTCTTC

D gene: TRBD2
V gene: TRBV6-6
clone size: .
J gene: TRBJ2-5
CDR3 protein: CASSTGLAGSYF
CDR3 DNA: TGTGCCAGCAGTACCGGACTAGCGGGATCCTACTTC

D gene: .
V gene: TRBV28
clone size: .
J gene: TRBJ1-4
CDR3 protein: CASMGGVEKLFF
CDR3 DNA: TGTGCCAGCATGGGTGGAGTTGAAAAACTGTTTTTT